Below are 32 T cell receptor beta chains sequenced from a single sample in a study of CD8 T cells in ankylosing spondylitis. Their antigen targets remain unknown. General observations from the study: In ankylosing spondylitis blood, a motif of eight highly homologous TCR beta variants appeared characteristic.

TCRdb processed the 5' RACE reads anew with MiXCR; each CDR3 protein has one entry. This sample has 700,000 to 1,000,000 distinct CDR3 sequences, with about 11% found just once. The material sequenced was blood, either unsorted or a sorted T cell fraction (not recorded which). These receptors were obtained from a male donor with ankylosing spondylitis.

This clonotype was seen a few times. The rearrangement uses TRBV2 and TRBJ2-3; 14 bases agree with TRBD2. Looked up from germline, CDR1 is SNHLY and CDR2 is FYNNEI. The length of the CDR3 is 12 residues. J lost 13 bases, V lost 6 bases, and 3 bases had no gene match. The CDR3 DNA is TGTGCCAGCAGGTTGGGACTAGCGGGGGAGTATTTT. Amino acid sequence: CASRLGLAGEYF.

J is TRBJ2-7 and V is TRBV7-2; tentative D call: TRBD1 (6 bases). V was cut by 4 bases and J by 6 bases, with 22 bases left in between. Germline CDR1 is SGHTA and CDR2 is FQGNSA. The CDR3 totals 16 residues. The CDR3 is CASSSKRPGQHSEQYF. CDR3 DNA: TGTGCCAGCAGCTCCAAACGGCCGGGACAACATTCCGAGCAGTACTTC.

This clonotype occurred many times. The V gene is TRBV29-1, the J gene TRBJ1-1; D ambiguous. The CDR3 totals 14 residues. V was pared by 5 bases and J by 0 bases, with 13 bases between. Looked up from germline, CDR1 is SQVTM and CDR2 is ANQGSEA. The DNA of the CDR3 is TGCAGCGTTCGTTCCCGCCTAATGAACACTGAAGCTTTCTTT. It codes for CSVRSRLMNTEAFF. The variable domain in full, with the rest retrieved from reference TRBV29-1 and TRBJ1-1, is SAVISQKPSRDICQRGTSLTIQCQVDSQVTMMFWYRQQPGQSLTLIATANQGSEATYESGFVIDKFPISRPNLTFSTLTVSNMSPEDSSIYLCSVRSRLMNTEAFFGQGTRLTVV.

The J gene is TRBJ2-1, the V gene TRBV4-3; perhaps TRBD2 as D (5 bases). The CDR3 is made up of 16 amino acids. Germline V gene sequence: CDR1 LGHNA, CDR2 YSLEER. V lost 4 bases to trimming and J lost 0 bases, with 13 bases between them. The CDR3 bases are TGCGCCAGCAGCCGACAAAGCGGACTCTCCTACAATGAGCAGTTCTTC. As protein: CASSRQSGLSYNEQFF.

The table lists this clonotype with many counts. The CDR3 is CSALAGGGDNEQFF. CDR3 DNA sequence: TGCAGTGCTCTAGCGGGGGGAGGAGACAATGAGCAGTTCTTC. The chain joins TRBV20-1 to TRBJ2-1, with 11 bases identical to TRBD2. The germline V gene encodes CDR1 DFQATT and CDR2 SNEGSKA (reference sequence). V was clipped by 5 bases and J by 5 bases; unmatched bases: 5. The CDR3 consists of 14 residues.

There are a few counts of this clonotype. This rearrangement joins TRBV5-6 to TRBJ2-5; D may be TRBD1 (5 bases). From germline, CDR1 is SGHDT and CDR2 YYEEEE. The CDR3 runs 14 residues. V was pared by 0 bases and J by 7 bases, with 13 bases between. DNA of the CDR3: TGTGCCAGCAGCTTGGCTGACCAGGGCCGGACCCAGTACTTC. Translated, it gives CASSLADQGRTQYF.

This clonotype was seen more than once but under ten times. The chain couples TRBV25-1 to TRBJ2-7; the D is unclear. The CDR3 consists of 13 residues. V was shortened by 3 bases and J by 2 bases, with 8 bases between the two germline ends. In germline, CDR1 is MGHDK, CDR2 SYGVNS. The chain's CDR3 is CASSDRLTYEQYF. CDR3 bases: TGTGCCAGCAGTGACCGGTTGACCTACGAGCAGTACTTC.

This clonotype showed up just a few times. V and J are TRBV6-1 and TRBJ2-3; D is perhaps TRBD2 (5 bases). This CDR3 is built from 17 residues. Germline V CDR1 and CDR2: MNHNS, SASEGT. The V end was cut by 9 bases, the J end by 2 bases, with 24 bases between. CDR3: CARSGATRPQATDTQYF. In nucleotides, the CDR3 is TGTGCCAGAAGCGGCGCCACGAGGCCCCAGGCCACAGATACGCAGTATTTT.

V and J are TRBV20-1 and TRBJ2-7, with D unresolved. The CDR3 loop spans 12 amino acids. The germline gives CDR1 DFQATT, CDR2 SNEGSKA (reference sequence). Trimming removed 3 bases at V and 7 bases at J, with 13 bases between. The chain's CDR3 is CSASGLFMEQYF. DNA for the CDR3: TGCAGTGCTAGCGGGCTATTTATGGAGCAGTACTTC.

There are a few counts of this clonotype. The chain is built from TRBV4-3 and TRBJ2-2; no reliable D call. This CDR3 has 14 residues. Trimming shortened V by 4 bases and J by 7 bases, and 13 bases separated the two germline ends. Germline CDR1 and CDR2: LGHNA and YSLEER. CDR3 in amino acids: CASSRDASGGELFF. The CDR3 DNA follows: TGCGCCAGCAGCCGGGATGCATCCGGCGGGGAGCTGTTTTTT.

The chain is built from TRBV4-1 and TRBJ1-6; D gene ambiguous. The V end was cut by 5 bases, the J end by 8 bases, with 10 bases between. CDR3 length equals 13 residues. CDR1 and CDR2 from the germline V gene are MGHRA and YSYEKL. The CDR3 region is CASSSTGDSPLHF. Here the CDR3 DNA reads TGCGCCAGCAGCTCAACTGGGGATTCACCCCTCCACTTT.

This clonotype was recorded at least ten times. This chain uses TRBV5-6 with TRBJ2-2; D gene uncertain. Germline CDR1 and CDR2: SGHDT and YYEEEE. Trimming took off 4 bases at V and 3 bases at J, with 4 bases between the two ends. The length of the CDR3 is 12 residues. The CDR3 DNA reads TGTGCCAGCAGCCCTCACACCGGGGAGCTGTTTTTT. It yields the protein CASSPHTGELFF.

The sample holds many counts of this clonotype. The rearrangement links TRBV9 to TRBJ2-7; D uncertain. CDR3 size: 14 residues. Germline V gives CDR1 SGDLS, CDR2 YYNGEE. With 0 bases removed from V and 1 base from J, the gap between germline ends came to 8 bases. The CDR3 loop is CASSVVPGSYEQYF. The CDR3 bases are TGTGCCAGCAGCGTAGTGCCGGGTTCCTACGAGCAGTACTTC.

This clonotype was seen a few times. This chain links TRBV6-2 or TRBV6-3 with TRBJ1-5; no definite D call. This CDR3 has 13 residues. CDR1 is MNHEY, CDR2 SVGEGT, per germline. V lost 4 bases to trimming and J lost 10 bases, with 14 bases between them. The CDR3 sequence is CASSSQKISPQHF. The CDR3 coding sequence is TGTGCCAGCAGTTCACAAAAAATCAGCCCCCAGCATTTT.

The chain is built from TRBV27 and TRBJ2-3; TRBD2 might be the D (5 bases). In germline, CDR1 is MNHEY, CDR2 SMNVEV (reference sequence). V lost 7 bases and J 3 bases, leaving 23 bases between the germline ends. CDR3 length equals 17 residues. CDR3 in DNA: TGTGCCAGCAAATTCTTAAATGGGAGACGTATGACAGATACGCAGTATTTT. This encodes CASKFLNGRRMTDTQYF.

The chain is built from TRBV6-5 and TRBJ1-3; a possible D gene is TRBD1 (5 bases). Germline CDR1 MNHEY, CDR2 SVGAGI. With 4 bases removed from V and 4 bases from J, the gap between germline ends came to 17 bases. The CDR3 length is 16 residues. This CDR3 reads CASSSFVGVRGNTIYF. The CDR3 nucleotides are TGTGCCAGCAGTTCGTTCGTGGGGGTGAGGGGAAACACCATATATTTT.

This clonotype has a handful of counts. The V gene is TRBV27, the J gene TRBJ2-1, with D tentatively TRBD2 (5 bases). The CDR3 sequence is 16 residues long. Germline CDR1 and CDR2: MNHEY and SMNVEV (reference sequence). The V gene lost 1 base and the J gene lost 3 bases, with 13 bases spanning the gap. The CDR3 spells CASSLFGPSSYNEQFF. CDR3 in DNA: TGTGCCAGCAGTTTATTTGGGCCTAGCAGCTACAATGAGCAGTTCTTC.

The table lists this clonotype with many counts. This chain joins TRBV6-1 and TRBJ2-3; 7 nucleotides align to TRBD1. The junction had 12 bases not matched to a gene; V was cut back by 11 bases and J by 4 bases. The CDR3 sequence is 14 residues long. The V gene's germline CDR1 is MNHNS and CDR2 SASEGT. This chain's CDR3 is CACKTGNAADTQYF. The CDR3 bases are TGTGCCTGCAAGACAGGGAATGCGGCAGATACGCAGTATTTT.

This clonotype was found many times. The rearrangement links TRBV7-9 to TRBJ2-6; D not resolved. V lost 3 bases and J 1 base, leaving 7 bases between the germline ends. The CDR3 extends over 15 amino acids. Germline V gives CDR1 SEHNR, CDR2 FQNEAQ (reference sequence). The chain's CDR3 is CASSLQASGANVLTF. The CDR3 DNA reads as TGTGCCAGCAGCTTGCAAGCATCTGGGGCCAACGTCCTGACTTTC.

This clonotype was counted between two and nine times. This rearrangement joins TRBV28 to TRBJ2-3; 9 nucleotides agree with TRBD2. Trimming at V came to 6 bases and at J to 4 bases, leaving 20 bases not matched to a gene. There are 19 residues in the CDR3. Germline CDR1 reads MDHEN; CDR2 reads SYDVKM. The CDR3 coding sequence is TGTGCCAGCAGGCCATACACCGTGCTTCCTAGCGGGAACCCAGATACGCAGTATTTT. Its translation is CASRPYTVLPSGNPDTQYF.

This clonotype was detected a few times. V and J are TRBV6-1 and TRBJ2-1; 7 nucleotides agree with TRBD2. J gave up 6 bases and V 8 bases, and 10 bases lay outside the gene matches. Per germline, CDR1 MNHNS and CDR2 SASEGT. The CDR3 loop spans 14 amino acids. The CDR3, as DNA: TGTGCCAGCTCGGGGGGATTAGACGGCAATGAGCAGTTCTTC. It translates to CASSGGLDGNEQFF.

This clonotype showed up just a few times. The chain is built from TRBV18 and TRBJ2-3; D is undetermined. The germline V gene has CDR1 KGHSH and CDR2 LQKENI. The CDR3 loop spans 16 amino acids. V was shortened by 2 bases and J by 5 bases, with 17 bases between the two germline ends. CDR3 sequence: CASSPMQQETEDTQYF. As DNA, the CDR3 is TGTGCCAGCTCACCAATGCAACAAGAGACGGAAGATACGCAGTATTTT.

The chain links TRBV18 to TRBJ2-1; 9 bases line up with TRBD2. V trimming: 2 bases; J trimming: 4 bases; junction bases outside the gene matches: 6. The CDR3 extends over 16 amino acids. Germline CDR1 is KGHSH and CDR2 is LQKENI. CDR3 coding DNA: TGTGCCAGCTCACCAGGATTGACTAGCGGTTACAATGAGCAGTTCTTC. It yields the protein CASSPGLTSGYNEQFF.

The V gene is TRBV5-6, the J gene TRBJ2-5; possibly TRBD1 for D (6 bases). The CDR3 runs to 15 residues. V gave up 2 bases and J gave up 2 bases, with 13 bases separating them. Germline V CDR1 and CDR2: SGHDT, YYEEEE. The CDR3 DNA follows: TGTGCCAGCAGCTTTTATGTGGGGGCACAAGAGACCCAGTACTTC. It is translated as CASSFYVGAQETQYF. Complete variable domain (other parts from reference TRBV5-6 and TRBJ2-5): DAGVTQSPTHLIKTRGQQVTLRCSPKSGHDTVSWYQQALGQGPQFIFQYYEEEERQRGNFPDRFSGHQFPNYSSELNVNALLLGDSALYLCASSFYVGAQETQYFGPGTRLLVL.

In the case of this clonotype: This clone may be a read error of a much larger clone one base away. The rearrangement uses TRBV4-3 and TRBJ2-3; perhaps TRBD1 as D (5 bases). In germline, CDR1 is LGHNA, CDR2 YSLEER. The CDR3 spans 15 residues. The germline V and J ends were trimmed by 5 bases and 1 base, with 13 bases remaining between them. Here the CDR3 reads CASSEGVQGTDTQYF. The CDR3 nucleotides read TGCGCCAGCAGCGAAGGGGTCCAAGGCACAGATACGCAGTATTTT.

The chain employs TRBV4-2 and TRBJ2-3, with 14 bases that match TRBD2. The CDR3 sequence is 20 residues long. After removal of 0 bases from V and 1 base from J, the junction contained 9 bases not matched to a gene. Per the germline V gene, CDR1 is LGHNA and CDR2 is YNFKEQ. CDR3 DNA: TGTGCCAGCAGCCAAGATAGGGGACTAGCGGGAGAGGGTGGCACAGATACGCAGTATTTT. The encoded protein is CASSQDRGLAGEGGTDTQYF.

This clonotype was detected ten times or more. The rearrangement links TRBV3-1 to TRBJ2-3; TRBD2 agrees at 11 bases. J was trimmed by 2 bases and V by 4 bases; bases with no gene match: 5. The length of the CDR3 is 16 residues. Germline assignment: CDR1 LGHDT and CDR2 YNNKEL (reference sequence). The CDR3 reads CASSLQTSGATDTQYF. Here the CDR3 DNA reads TGTGCCAGCAGCCTGCAGACTAGCGGGGCCACAGATACGCAGTATTTT.

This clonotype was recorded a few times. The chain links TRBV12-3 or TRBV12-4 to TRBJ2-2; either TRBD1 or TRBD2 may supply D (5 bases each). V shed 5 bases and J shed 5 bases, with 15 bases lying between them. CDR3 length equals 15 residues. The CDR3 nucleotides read TGTGCCAGCAGTAACGGGGCTAAGGGTACCGGGGAGCTGTTTTTT. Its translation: CASSNGAKGTGELFF.

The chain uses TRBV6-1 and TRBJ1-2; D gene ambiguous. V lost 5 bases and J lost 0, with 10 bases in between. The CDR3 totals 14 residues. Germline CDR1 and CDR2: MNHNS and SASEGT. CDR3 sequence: CASSPTQANYGYTF. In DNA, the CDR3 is TGTGCCAGCAGTCCCACCCAGGCTAACTATGGCTACACCTTC.

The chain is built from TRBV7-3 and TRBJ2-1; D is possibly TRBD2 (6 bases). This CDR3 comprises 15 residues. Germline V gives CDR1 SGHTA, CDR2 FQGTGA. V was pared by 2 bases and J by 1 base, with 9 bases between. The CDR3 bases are TGTGCCAGCAGCTTACACGCGGGGTCCTACAATGAGCAGTTCTTC. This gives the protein CASSLHAGSYNEQFF.

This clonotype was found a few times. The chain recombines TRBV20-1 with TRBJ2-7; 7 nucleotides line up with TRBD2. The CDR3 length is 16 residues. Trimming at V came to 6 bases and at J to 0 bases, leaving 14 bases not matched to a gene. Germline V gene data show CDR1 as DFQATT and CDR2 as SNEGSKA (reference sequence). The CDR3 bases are TGCAGTGCCCGACCGGGAGGAGGCGGGAGCTCCTACGAGCAGTACTTC. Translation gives CSARPGGGGSSYEQYF.

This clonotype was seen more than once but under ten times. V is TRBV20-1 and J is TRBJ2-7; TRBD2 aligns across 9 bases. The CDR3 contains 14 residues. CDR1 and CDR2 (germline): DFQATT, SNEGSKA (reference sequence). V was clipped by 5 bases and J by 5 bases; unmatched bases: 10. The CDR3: CSAWIAGVGNEQYF. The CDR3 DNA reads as TGCAGTGCTTGGATAGCGGGAGTCGGGAACGAGCAGTACTTC.